These 30 T cell receptor beta chains share one sample of origin, sequenced in a study of T cells in tumors after PD-1 blockade. Some clones are missing from TCRdb's copy, which holds only in-frame ones; the method was immunoSEQ multiplex PCR. This table has 60,000 to 65,000 clones, around 67% appearing once. The specimen was PBMCs, collected after anti-PD-1 treatment. These TCRs come from a human donor with basal cell carcinoma.

As for this clone: The sample contains more than one DNA sequence encoding this CDR3. J is TRBJ2-5 and V is TRBV2; the D call may be TRBD1 or TRBD2 (5 bases each). Germline-derived CDR1 and CDR2 are SNHLY and FYNNEI. This CDR3 has 13 amino acids. V was shortened by 3 bases and J by 1 base, with 6 bases between the two germline ends. CDR3 loop: CASSERGQETQYF. Here the CDR3 DNA reads TGTGCCAGCAGTGAGAGGGGCCAAGAGACCCAGTACTTC.

This chain joins TRBV6-4 and TRBJ1-5; the D is unclear. This CDR3 has 15 residues. Trimming pared 0 bases from V and 0 bases from J, leaving 6 bases between. Germline lookup yields CDR1 MRHNA and CDR2 SNTAGT. The CDR3 sequence is CASSDSVDSNQPQHF. As DNA, the CDR3 is TGTGCCAGCAGTGACTCGGTAGATAGCAATCAGCCCCAGCATTTT.

This rearrangement joins TRBV19 to TRBJ1-6; 7 nucleotides line up with TRBD1. The CDR3 has 15 residues. V dropped 5 bases and J dropped 4; count of bases not matched to a gene: 5. Germline loops: CDR1 LNHDA, CDR2 SQIVND (reference sequence). The CDR3 nucleotides read TGTGCCAGTAGTCCCACAGGGGTTTATAATTCACCCCTCCACTTT. Translated: CASSPTGVYNSPLHF.

V gene TRBV7-5 combines with J gene TRBJ1-1; TRBD1, as called in the table, went unchecked against the DNA. TRBV7-5 is a documented pseudogene. The CDR3 contains 16 residues. The chain's CDR3 is CARSLADRGAGTEAFF. CDR3 DNA: TGTGCCAGAAGCTTAGCTGACAGGGGGGCCGGCACTGAAGCTTTCTTT.

This clone turned up a few times. The V and J genes are TRBV27 and TRBJ2-3, with D unresolved. Germline CDR1 and CDR2: MNHEY and SMNVEV (reference sequence). The CDR3 loop spans 14 amino acids. With 8 bases removed from V and 0 bases from J, the gap between germline ends came to 12 bases. CDR3 bases: TGTGCCAGCGGCGCATCCTCTAGCACAGATACGCAGTATTTT. It yields the protein CASGASSSTDTQYF.

There are a few counts of this clone. The V and J genes are TRBV4-1 and TRBJ2-5; unclear D gene. V lost 2 bases, J lost 4 bases, and 8 bases lay in between. CDR3 length equals 13 residues. Germline assignment: CDR1 MGHRA and CDR2 YSYEKL. The CDR3 coding sequence is TGCGCCAGCAGCCAATTGCGAGGAGAGACCCAGTACTTC. Translation: CASSQLRGETQYF.

The V gene is TRBV14, the J gene TRBJ2-7, with TRBD1 identical over 7 bases. This CDR3 is built from 13 residues. Trimming removed 4 bases from V and 5 bases from J; junction bases left unmatched: 5. Per germline, CDR1 SGHDN and CDR2 FVKESK. The CDR3 here is CASSPDRAHEQYF. The CDR3 nucleotides read TGTGCCAGCAGCCCTGACAGGGCCCACGAGCAGTACTTC. The whole variable domain, filled in from reference TRBV14 and TRBJ2-7, reads EAGVTQFPSHSVIEKGQTVTLRCDPISGHDNLYWYRRVMGKEIKFLLHFVKESKQDESGMPNNRFLAERTGGTYSTLKVQPAELEDSGVYFCASSPDRAHEQYFGPGTRLTVT.

V and J are TRBV5-4 and TRBJ1-2, with 8 bases matching TRBD1. In germline, CDR1 is SGHNT, CDR2 YYREEE (reference sequence). CDR3 length: 13 residues. J was trimmed by 8 bases and V by 4 bases; bases with no gene match: 7. CDR3 bases: TGTGCCAGCAGCCCCCCAGGGGGCCAAGGCTACACCTTC. Its translation is CASSPPGGQGYTF.

V is TRBV6-5 and J is TRBJ1-1; 9 bases line up with TRBD1. CDR1 is MNHEY, CDR2 SVGAGI, per germline. The CDR3 contains 13 residues. After removal of 6 bases from V and 5 bases from J, the junction contained 4 bases not matched to a gene. Here the CDR3 DNA reads TGTGCCAGCAGGACGACAGGGGGGACTGAAGCTTTCTTT. Amino acids: CASRTTGGTEAFF.

The chain carries TRBV3-1 (or the pseudogene TRBV3-2) and TRBJ2-3; 10 nucleotides agree with TRBD2. CDR3 size: 17 residues. In germline, CDR1 is LGHDT, CDR2 YNNKEL (reference sequence). V lost 1 base to trimming and J lost 0 bases; unmatched junction nucleotides: 4. The CDR3 DNA follows: TGTGCCAGCAGCCAAGGGACTAGCGGATCTAGCACAGATACGCAGTATTTT. Translating gives CASSQGTSGSSTDTQYF.

This chain links TRBV6-6 with TRBJ2-1, with D tentatively TRBD1 or TRBD2 (5 bases each). V shed 11 bases and J shed 6 bases, with 17 bases lying between them. There are 13 residues in the CDR3. The germline gives CDR1 MNHNY, CDR2 SVGAGI (reference sequence). The CDR3 loop is CAGRDPGGNEQFF. Written as DNA, the CDR3 is TGTGCCGGCCGGGACCCAGGCGGCAATGAGCAGTTCTTC.

On this clone: The same CDR3 can be traced to other DNA sequences in this sample. This sequence joins TRBV20-1 and TRBJ2-4; possibly TRBD2 for D (5 bases). Trimming stripped 3 bases from V and 6 bases from J, with 6 bases between. CDR1 and CDR2 (germline): DFQATT, SNEGSKA (reference sequence). The CDR3 is 11 amino acids. For the CDR3, the DNA is TGCAGTGCTAGTGAGGGAAACATTCAGTACTTC. The encoded protein is CSASEGNIQYF.

The chain joins TRBV19 to TRBJ2-2; 8 bases are shared with TRBD2. CDR1 and CDR2 from the germline V gene are LNHDA and SQIVND (reference sequence). Trimming removed 3 bases from V and 5 bases from J; junction bases left unmatched: 14. The CDR3 loop spans 18 amino acids. The CDR3 spells CASSIPGRRGVGTGELFF. In DNA form, the CDR3 reads TGTGCCAGTAGTATTCCTGGCAGGCGGGGGGTAGGGACCGGGGAGCTGTTTTTT.

V gene TRBV12-3 or TRBV12-4 combines with J gene TRBJ1-2, with D maybe TRBD1 (5 bases). This CDR3 is 13 amino acids long. V lost 8 bases to trimming and J lost 7 bases, with 17 bases between them. CDR3 loop: CASRWGPAAGYTF. The CDR3 DNA reads TGTGCCAGCCGCTGGGGACCGGCGGCTGGCTACACCTTC.

The rearrangement links TRBV7-8 to TRBJ2-1; 12 bases fit TRBD2. The CDR3 loop spans 18 amino acids. With 5 bases clipped from V and 4 bases from J, the junction kept 12 bases outside the gene matches. Germline V lookup: CDR1 SGHVS, CDR2 FQNEAQ. CDR3 protein: CASSVNPGLAGVYNEQFF. The DNA of the CDR3 is TGTGCCAGCAGCGTTAACCCGGGACTAGCGGGCGTATACAATGAGCAGTTCTTC.

At least ten counts were recorded for this clone. The chain is built from TRBV16 and TRBJ1-4, with D unclear. The CDR3 has 14 amino acids. V dropped 0 bases and J dropped 7 bases, with 9 bases sitting between them. Germline V gene lookup returns CDR1 KGHSY and CDR2 FQNENV. CDR3 sequence: CASSQSSGGEKLFF. As DNA, the CDR3 is TGTGCCAGCAGCCAATCGTCGGGCGGTGAAAAACTGTTTTTT.

The chain links TRBV7-2 to TRBJ1-1, with D maybe TRBD1 (5 bases). The CDR3 covers 13 residues. The ends were cut back, 3 bases at V and 11 bases at J, with 16 bases in the middle. Germline V gene data show CDR1 as SGHTA and CDR2 as FQGNSA. CDR3 nucleotides: TGTGCCAGCAGCTTGGACACGGGTTTAGTGGCTTTCTTT. Protein product: CASSLDTGLVAFF.

The V gene is TRBV28, the J gene TRBJ2-5; 7 bases map to TRBD1. The length of the CDR3 is 15 residues. Germline trimming cut 5 bases from V and 7 bases from J; bases unmatched to any gene: 13. CDR1 and CDR2 from the germline V gene are MDHEN and SYDVKM. The CDR3 loop is CASSPPGQSWVTQYF. The DNA for the CDR3 is TGTGCCAGCAGTCCCCCGGGACAGTCCTGGGTGACCCAGTACTTC.

The V gene is TRBV28, the J gene TRBJ1-2, with D perhaps matching TRBD1 (5 bases). V dropped 5 bases and J dropped 4 bases, with 17 bases sitting between them. Germline CDR1 reads MDHEN; CDR2 reads SYDVKM. The CDR3 totals 15 residues. This chain's CDR3 is CASSPWGGDSYGYTF. The CDR3 DNA is TGTGCCAGCAGTCCTTGGGGGGGGGATAGCTATGGCTACACCTTC.

V usage is TRBV9 and J usage is TRBJ1-1; 10 nucleotides align to TRBD1. The V gene's germline CDR1 is SGDLS and CDR2 YYNGEE. Losses at the gene ends were 5 bases for V and 0 bases for J; bases not matched to a gene: 10. The CDR3 sequence is 17 residues long. Here the CDR3 reads CASSTTGGASLNTEAFF. CDR3 DNA: TGTGCCAGCAGTACGACAGGGGGCGCGTCGTTGAACACTGAAGCTTTCTTT.

This clone showed up just once. The CDR3: CATSSGQGAKVAFF. CDR3 nucleotides: TGTGCCACCAGCAGCGGACAGGGGGCGAAGGTAGCTTTCTTT. V gene TRBV15 combines with J gene TRBJ1-1; 11 bases align to TRBD1. This CDR3 spans 14 amino acids. Trimming removed 3 bases from V and 10 bases from J; junction bases left unmatched: 7. Germline V gene sequence: CDR1 LNHNV, CDR2 YYDKDF (reference sequence).

This clone has only one observation. This chain uses TRBV9 with TRBJ2-7; D unresolved. The CDR3 sequence is 20 residues long. V lost 4 bases to trimming and J lost 0 bases, with 29 bases between them. Per germline, CDR1 SGDLS and CDR2 YYNGEE. Here the CDR3 reads CASSSPQQHSQRSHSYEQYF. CDR3 coding DNA: TGTGCCAGCAGCTCCCCCCAACAGCACTCGCAACGTTCGCACTCCTACGAGCAGTACTTC.

This clone was observed a few times. The V call is TRBV5-6, the J call TRBJ2-7; TRBD1 matches at 12 bases. V shed 2 bases and J 5 bases; nucleotides not matched to a gene: 2. The CDR3 is made up of 14 amino acids. Germline CDR1 SGHDT, CDR2 YYEEEE. This chain's CDR3 is CASSFGTGGDEQYF. The CDR3 region has the DNA TGTGCCAGCAGCTTCGGGACAGGGGGCGACGAGCAGTACTTC.

The chain joins TRBV20-1 to TRBJ1-1; weak D call: TRBD1 (5 bases). The CDR3 contains 11 residues. CDR1 DFQATT and CDR2 SNEGSKA come from the germline V gene (reference sequence). V was cut by 6 bases and J by 11 bases, with 16 bases left in between. This CDR3 reads CSATARTRAFF. Written as DNA, the CDR3 is TGCAGTGCAACAGCGAGGACAAGGGCTTTCTTT.

The chain couples TRBV25-1 to TRBJ1-4; D is ambiguous. This CDR3 is 16 amino acids long. V lost 4 bases and J lost 7, with 19 bases in between. Germline loops: CDR1 MGHDK, CDR2 SYGVNS. The CDR3 protein is CASSVFSGRVGEKLFF. The CDR3 nucleotides are TGTGCCAGCAGTGTGTTTTCGGGTCGGGTCGGTGAAAAACTGTTTTTT.

The chain links TRBV5-4 to TRBJ2-3, with TRBD2 identical over 11 bases. Germline V lookup: CDR1 SGHNT, CDR2 YYREEE (reference sequence). The CDR3 covers 15 residues. Trimming cost V 6 bases and J 6 bases; bases outside gene matches: 9. CDR3 DNA sequence: TGTGCCAGCATGAGCCAGACTAGCGGGGAGGATACGCAGTATTTT. The encoded protein is CASMSQTSGEDTQYF.

This sequence joins TRBV19 and TRBJ2-2; D could derive from TRBD1 or TRBD2 (6 bases each). The germline V and J ends were trimmed by 4 bases and 5 bases, with 11 bases remaining between them. Germline V gene lookup returns CDR1 LNHDA and CDR2 SQIVND (reference sequence). The CDR3 contains 14 residues. CDR3 coding DNA: TGTGCCAGTAGTACGGGGGCCCTTACCGGGGAGCTGTTTTTT. It translates to CASSTGALTGELFF. Full variable domain (outside the CDR3, taken from reference TRBV19 and TRBJ2-2): DGGITQSPKYLFRKEGQNVTLSCEQNLNHDAMYWYRQDPGQGLRLIYYSQIVNDFQKGDIAEGYSVSREKKESFPLTVTSAQKNPTAFYLCASSTGALTGELFFGEGSRLTVL.

The chain has TRBV28 and TRBJ2-5; the match to TRBD1 covers 9 bases. The V gene's germline CDR1 is MDHEN and CDR2 SYDVKM. V was pared by 6 bases and J by 1 base, with 6 bases of the junction left unmatched. CDR3 size: 15 residues. CDR3: CASRGTGTIQETQYF. The CDR3 nucleotides are TGTGCCAGCAGGGGGACAGGGACGATCCAAGAGACCCAGTACTTC. The full variable domain, completed using reference TRBV28 and TRBJ2-5, is DVKVTQSSRYLVKRTGEKVFLECVQDMDHENMFWYRQDPGLGLRLIYFSYDVKMKEKGDIPEGYSVSREKKERFSLILESASTNQTSMYLCASRGTGTIQETQYFGPGTRLLVL.

This chain uses TRBV28 with TRBJ1-1; no firm D call. CDR1 MDHEN and CDR2 SYDVKM come from the germline V gene. V dropped 2 bases and J dropped 5 bases, with 15 bases sitting between them. The CDR3 runs to 15 residues. CDR3 protein: CASSLEGRGGTEAFF. The CDR3 DNA reads TGTGCCAGCAGTTTAGAGGGCCGGGGAGGAACTGAAGCTTTCTTT.

The chain is built from TRBV7-2 and TRBJ1-1, with D perhaps TRBD1 (6 bases). Deletions cut 5 bases from V and 1 base from J, with 14 bases between. The germline gives CDR1 SGHTA, CDR2 FQGNSA. The CDR3 covers 15 residues. Written as DNA, the CDR3 is TGTGCCAGCAGCGTCAGGGGATGGGAGAACACTGAAGCTTTCTTT. It encodes CASSVRGWENTEAFF.